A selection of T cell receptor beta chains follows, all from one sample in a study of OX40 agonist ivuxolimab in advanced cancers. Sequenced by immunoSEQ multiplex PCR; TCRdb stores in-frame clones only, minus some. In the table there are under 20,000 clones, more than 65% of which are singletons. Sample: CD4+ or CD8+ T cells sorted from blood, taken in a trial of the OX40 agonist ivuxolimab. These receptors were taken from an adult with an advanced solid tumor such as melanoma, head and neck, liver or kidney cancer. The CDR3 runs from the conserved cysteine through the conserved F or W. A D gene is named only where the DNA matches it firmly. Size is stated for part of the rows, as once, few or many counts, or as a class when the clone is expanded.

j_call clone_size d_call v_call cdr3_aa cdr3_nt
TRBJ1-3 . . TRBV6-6 CASSSLTDAGNTIYF TGTGCCAGCAGTTCTCTGACTGATGCTGGAAACACCATATATTTT
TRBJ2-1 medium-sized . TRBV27 CASTHRSHYNEQFF TGTGCCAGCACCCACAGATCCCATTACAATGAGCAGTTCTTC
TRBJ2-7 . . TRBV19 CASSIAVTYEQYF TGTGCCAGTAGTATAGCGGTGACCTACGAGCAGTACTTC
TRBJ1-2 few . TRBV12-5 CASGSDTGRRNYGYTF TGTGCTAGTGGTTCAGACACAGGGCGGAGGAACTATGGCTACACCTTC
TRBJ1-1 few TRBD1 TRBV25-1 CASRGTGGSEAFF TGTGCCAGCAGAGGCACAGGGGGTAGTGAAGCTTTCTTT
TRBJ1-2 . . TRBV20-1 CSSNPAAGYTF TGCAGTTCTAACCCGGCAGCAGGCTACACCTTC
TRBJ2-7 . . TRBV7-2 CASSSTGQEQYF TGTGCCAGCAGCTCAACAGGGCAAGAGCAGTACTTC
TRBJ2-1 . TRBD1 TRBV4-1 CASRTGGLSSYNEQFF TGCGCCAGCAGGACAGGGGGCCTGAGCTCCTACAATGAGCAGTTCTTC
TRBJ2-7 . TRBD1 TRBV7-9 CASSPGQGYEQYF TGTGCCAGCAGCCCAGGACAGGGATACGAGCAGTACTTC
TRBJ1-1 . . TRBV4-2 CASSQEDTEAFF TGTGCCAGCAGCCAAGAAGACACTGAAGCTTTCTTT
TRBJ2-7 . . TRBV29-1 CSVDSLDRQYEQYF TGCAGCGTTGACTCTCTCGACAGACAATACGAGCAGTACTTC
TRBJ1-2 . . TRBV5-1 CASSLRGQGHGYTF TGCGCCAGCAGCTTGAGGGGTCAGGGGCATGGCTACACCTTC
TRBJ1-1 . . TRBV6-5 CASSYMGSGTEAFF TGTGCCAGCAGTTACATGGGGTCGGGCACTGAAGCTTTCTTT
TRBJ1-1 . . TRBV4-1 CASSQEAWIYEAFF TGCGCCAGCAGCCAAGAAGCATGGATTTACGAAGCTTTCTTT
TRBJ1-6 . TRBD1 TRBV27 CASSQGTGGYFFHF TGTGCCAGCAGTCAGGGGACAGGGGGCTACTTTTTCCACTTT
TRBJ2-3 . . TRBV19 CASSIDPGLPDTQYF TGTGCCAGTAGTATAGATCCGGGACTTCCAGATACGCAGTATTTT
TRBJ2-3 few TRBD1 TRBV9 CASSAGTDPTDTQYF TGTGCCAGCAGCGCCGGGACAGACCCCACAGATACGCAGTATTTT
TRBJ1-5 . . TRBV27 CASRRDEYSNQPQHF TGTGCCAGCAGACGGGACGAGTATAGCAATCAGCCCCAGCATTTT
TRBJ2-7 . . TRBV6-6 CASSLDGTYEQYF TGTGCCAGCAGCCTTGACGGAACCTACGAGCAGTACTTC
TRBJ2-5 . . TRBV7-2 CASSLWGGGLQETQYF TGTGCCAGCAGCTTATGGGGCGGGGGCCTCCAAGAGACCCAGTACTTC
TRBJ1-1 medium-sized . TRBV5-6 CASSSLSTEAFF TGTGCCAGCAGCTCCCTCAGCACTGAAGCTTTCTTT
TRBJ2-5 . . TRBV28 CASKPGTGTHGETQYF TGTGCCAGCAAACCGGGAACGGGGACCCACGGAGAGACCCAGTACTTC
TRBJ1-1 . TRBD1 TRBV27 CASSSTGTMNTEAFF TGTGCCAGCAGTTCGACAGGGACTATGAACACTGAAGCTTTCTTT
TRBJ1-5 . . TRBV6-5 CASSYSVGGQPQHF TGTGCCAGCAGTTACTCGGTAGGGGGTCAGCCCCAGCATTTT
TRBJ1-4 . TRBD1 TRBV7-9 CASSPRTGEEKLFF TGTGCCAGCAGCCCGCGGACAGGAGAGGAAAAACTGTTTTTT
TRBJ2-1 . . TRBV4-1 CASSQDAGDNEQFF TGCGCCAGCAGCCAAGACGCAGGGGACAATGAGCAGTTCTTC
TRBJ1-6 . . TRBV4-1 CASSPEQGYSYNSPLHF TGCGCCAGCAGCCCCGAACAGGGTTACTCCTATAATTCACCCCTCCACTTT
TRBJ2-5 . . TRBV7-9 CASSLAARQETQYF TGTGCCAGCAGCTTAGCGGCTAGGCAAGAGACCCAGTACTTC
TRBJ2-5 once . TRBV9 CASSVAGEETQYF TGTGCCAGCAGCGTAGCGGGGGAAGAGACCCAGTACTTC
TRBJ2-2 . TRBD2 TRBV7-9 CASSLWTSGYTGELFF TGTGCCAGCAGCTTGTGGACTAGCGGGTACACCGGGGAGCTGTTTTTT
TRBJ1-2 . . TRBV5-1 CASSLLRDGNYGYTF TGCGCCAGCAGCTTGTTGCGGGACGGCAACTATGGCTACACCTTC
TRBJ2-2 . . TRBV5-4 CASSMWGTGELFF TGTGCCAGCAGCATGTGGGGCACCGGGGAGCTGTTTTTT
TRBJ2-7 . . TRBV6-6 CASSPPQGRYEQYF TGTGCCAGCAGTCCCCCCCAGGGGCGCTACGAGCAGTACTTC
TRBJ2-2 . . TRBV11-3 CASSTRWGDTGELFF TGTGCCAGCAGCACAAGGTGGGGGGACACCGGGGAGCTGTTTTTT
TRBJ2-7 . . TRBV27 CASNQGGFGHEQYF TGTGCCAGCAACCAAGGGGGTTTTGGCCACGAGCAGTACTTC
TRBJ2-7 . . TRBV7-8 CASSLGPEAILHEQYF TGTGCCAGCAGCTTAGGTCCTGAGGCTATCCTACACGAGCAGTACTTC
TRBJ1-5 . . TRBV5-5 CASSWRIGGNQPQHF TGTGCCAGCAGCTGGCGAATAGGTGGCAATCAGCCCCAGCATTTT
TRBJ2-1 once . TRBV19 CASSIEGLEQFF TGTGCCAGTAGTATAGAGGGGCTTGAGCAGTTCTTC
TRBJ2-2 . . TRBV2 CASSFTGELFF TGTGCCAGCAGTTTCACCGGGGAGCTGTTTTTT
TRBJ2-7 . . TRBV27 CASSSRLTYEQYF TGTGCCAGCAGTTCCCGACTCACCTACGAGCAGTACTTC
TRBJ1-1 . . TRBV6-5 CASSYEVNTEAFF TGTGCCAGCAGTTACGAGGTGAACACTGAAGCTTTCTTT
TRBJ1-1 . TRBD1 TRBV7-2 CASRGQVEAFF TGTGCCAGCCGGGGACAGGTTGAAGCTTTCTTT
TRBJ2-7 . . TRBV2 CASSESGRSGEQYF TGTGCCAGCAGTGAGTCGGGCAGGTCTGGCGAGCAGTACTTC
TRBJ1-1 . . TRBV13 CASSPSGWNTEAFF TGTGCCAGCAGCCCTTCAGGGTGGAACACTGAAGCTTTCTTT
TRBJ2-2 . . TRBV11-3 CASSLERAGATGELFF TGTGCCAGCAGCTTAGAAAGGGCAGGAGCCACCGGGGAGCTGTTTTTT
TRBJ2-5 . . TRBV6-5 CASSPGLQETQYF TGTGCCAGCTCCCCCGGCTTGCAAGAGACCCAGTACTTC